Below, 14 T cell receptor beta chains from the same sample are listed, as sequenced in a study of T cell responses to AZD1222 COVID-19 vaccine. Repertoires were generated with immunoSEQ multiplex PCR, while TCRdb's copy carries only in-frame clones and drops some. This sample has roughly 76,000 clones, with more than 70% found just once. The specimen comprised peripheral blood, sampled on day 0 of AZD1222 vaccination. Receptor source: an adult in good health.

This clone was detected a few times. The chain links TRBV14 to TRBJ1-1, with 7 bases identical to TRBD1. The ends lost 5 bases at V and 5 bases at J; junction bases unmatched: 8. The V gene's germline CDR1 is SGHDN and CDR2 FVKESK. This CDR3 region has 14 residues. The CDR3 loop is CASSKQGVGTEAFF. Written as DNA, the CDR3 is TGTGCCAGCAGCAAGCAGGGGGTTGGGACTGAAGCTTTCTTT.

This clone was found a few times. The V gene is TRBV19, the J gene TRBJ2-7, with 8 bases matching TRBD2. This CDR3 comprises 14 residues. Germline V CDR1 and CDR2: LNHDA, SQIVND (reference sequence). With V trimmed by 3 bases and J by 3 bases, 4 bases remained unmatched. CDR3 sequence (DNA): TGTGCCAGTAGTATGGCGGCGGGAGGCTACGAGCAGTACTTC. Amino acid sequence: CASSMAAGGYEQYF.

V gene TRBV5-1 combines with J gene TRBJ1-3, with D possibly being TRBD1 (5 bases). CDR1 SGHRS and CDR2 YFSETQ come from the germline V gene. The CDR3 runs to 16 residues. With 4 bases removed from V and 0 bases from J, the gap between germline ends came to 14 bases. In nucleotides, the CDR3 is TGCGCCAGCAGCCCGCGACAGTCCAGCTCTGGAAACACCATATATTTT. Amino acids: CASSPRQSSSGNTIYF.

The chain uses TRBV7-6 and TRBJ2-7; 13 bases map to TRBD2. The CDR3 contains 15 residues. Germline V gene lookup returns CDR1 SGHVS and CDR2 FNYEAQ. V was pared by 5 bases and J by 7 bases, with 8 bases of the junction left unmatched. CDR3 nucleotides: TGTGCCAGCAGCCCTCTGGGGACTAGCGGGACAGAGCAGTACTTC. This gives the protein CASSPLGTSGTEQYF.

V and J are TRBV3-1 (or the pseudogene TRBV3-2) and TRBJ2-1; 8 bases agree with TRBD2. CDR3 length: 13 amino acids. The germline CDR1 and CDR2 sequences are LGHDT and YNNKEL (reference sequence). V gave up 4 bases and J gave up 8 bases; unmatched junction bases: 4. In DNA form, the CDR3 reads TGTGCCAGCAGCCTTGGACTAGCCGATGAGCAGTTCTTC. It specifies CASSLGLADEQFF.

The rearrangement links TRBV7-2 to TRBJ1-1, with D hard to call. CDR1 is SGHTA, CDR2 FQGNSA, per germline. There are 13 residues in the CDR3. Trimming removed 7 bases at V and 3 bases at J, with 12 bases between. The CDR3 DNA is TGTGCCAGCACCGAGGGTGGTTACACTGAAGCTTTCTTT. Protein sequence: CASTEGGYTEAFF.

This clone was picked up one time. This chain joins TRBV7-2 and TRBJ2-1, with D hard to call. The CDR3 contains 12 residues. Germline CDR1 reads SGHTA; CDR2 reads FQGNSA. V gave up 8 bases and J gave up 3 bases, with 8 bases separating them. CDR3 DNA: TGTGCCAGCGGGTACAGCTACAATGAGCAGTTCTTC. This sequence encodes CASGYSYNEQFF. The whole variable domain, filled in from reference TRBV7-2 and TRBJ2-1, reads GAGVSQSPSNKVTEKGKDVELRCDPISGHTALYWYRQSLGQGLEFLIYFQGNSAPDKSGLPSDRFSAERTGGSVSTLTIQRTQQEDSAVYLCASGYSYNEQFFGPGTRLTVL.

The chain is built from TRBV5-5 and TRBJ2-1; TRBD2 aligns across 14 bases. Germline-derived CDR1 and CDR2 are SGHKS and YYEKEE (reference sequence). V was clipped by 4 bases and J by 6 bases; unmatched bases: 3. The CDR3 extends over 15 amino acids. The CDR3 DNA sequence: TGTGCCAGCAGCCTCGGGACTAGCGGGAGCAATGAGCAGTTCTTC. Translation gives CASSLGTSGSNEQFF.

This chain's CDR3 is CASSLQAAADTQYF. The CDR3 coding sequence is TGTGCCAGCAGCTTACAAGCTGCGGCAGATACGCAGTATTTT. This rearrangement joins TRBV11-3 to TRBJ2-3; D not certain. The CDR3 has 14 amino acids. Trimming removed 2 bases from V and 4 bases from J, with 10 bases in between. Germline V gene sequence: CDR1 SGHNT, CDR2 YENEEA.

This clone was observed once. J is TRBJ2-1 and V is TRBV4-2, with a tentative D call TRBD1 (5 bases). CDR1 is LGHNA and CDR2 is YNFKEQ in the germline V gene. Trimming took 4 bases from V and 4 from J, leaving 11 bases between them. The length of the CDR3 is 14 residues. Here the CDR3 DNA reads TGTGCCAGCAGCCTTATGGGGCAATACAATGAGCAGTTCTTC. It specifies CASSLMGQYNEQFF.

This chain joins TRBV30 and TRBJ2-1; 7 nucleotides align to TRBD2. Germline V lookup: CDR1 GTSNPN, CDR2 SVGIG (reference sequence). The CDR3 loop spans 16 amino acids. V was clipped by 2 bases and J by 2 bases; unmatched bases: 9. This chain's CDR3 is CAWSPASGLTYNEQFF. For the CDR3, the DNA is TGTGCCTGGAGTCCCGCTTCGGGACTAACCTACAATGAGCAGTTCTTC.

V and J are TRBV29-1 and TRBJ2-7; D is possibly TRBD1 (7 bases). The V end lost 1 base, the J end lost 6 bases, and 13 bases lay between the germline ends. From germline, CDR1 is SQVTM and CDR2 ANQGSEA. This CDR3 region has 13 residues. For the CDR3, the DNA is TGCAGCGTTGAAGGGCAGGGGGGCCTCGAGCAGTACTTC. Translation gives CSVEGQGGLEQYF.

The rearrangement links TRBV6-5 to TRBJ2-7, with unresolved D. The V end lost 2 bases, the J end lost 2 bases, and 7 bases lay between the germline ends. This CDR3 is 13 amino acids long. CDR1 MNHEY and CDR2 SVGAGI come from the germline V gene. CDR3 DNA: TGTGCCAGCAGTTACGGCAGCACCTACGAGCAGTACTTC. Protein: CASSYGSTYEQYF.

CDR3 nucleotides: TGCCATACAGGGGTTGAAAAACTGTTTTTT. This sequence encodes CHTGVEKLFF. The chain employs TRBV29-1 and TRBJ1-4, with 7 bases that match TRBD1. The CDR3 has 10 residues. Germline CDR1 reads SQVTM; CDR2 reads ANQGSEA.